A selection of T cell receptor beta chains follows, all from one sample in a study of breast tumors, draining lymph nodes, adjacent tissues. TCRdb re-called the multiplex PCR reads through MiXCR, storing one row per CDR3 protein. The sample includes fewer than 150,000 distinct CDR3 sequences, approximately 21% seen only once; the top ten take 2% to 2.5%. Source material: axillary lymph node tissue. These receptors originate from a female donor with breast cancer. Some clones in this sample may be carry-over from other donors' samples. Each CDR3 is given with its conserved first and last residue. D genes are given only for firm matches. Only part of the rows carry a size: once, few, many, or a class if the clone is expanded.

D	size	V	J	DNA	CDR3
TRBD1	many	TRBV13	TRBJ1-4	TGTGCCAGCAGCTGGCGACAGGGGGGGAATGAAAAACTGTTTTTT	CASSWRQGGNEKLFF
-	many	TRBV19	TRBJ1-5	TGTGCCAGTAGTATAGATCCCAGGCTGTATAGCAATCAGCCCCAGCATTTT	CASSIDPRLYSNQPQHF
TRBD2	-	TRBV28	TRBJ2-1	TGTGCCAGCGGTTTAGCGGGAGGGCTTTACAATGAGCAGTTCTTC	CASGLAGGLYNEQFF
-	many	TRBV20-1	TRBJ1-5	TGCAGTGCCCTTCGAGTTAGCAATCAGCCCCAGCATTTT	CSALRVSNQPQHF
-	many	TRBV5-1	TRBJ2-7	TGCGCCAGCAGCTTCGGGATCGGGGGGCAGTCCTACGAGCAGTACTTC	CASSFGIGGQSYEQYF
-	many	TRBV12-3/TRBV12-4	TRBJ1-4	TGTGCCAGCAGTTTCGGCGGTAAGGTGTTTTTT	CASSFGGKVFF
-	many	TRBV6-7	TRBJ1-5	TGTGCCAGCAGTTCCCGGGCTAATCAGCCCCAGCATTTT	CASSSRANQPQHF
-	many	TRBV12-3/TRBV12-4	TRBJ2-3	TGTGCCAGCAGTTTAGGCTTATCAGATACGCAGTATTTT	CASSLGLSDTQYF
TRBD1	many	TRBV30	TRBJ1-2	TGTGCCTGGGAGGGAGCCGGGACAGGCGCCTATGGCTACACCTTC	CAWEGAGTGAYGYTF
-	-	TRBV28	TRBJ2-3	TGTGCCAGCAGTCAGACCCTCACAGATACGCAGTATTTT	CASSQTLTDTQYF
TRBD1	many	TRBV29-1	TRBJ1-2	TGCAGCGCTGTATCGGACAGGGAGGGCTACACCTTC	CSAVSDREGYTF
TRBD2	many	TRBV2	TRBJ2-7	TGTGCCAGCAGTTGGGGGTACCTCGCGGGAGGGCCGGAGCAGTACTTC	CASSWGYLAGGPEQYF
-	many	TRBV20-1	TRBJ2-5	TGCAGCGCACGAGAGAGCATTGGGGGCCAAGAGACCCAGTACTTC	CSARESIGGQETQYF
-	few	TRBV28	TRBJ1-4	TGTGCCAGCAGTTTAAGAAAAGGCTATGAAAAACTGTTTTTT	CASSLRKGYEKLFF
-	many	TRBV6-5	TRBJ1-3	TGTGCCAGCACCCGGGATTCTGGAAACACCATATATTTT	CASTRDSGNTIYF
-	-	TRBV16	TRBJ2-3	TGTGCCAGCAGCCAATCGCAGGGGCGGGACACAGATACGCAGTATTTT	CASSQSQGRDTDTQYF
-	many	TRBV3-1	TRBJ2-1	TGTGCCAGCAGCCAAGGGCCGGGCAATGAGCAGTTCTTC	CASSQGPGNEQFF
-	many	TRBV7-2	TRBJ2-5	TGTGCCAGCAGCCTAATACTAGCAAGGGGGGAGACCCAGTACTTC	CASSLILARGETQYF
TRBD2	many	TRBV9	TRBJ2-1	TGTGCCAGCAGCCTTAGCGGGAGCGACCACAATGAGCAGTTCTTC	CASSLSGSDHNEQFF
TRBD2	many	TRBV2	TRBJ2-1	TGTGCCAGCAGTGAGGTCGCGGGAGGGCCGAGCTCCTACAATGAGCAGTTCTTC	CASSEVAGGPSSYNEQFF
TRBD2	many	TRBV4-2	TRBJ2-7	TGTGCCAGCAGCCAAGGGGAGGGTAGTAGCGGGGCCTACGAGCAGTACTTC	CASSQGEGSSGAYEQYF
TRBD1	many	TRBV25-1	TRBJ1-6	TGTGCCAGCAGTGAATATAGGGGGACAGCTAATAATTCACCCCTCCACTTT	CASSEYRGTANNSPLHF
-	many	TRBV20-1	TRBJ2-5	TGCAGTGCTAGAGATGCGGGACACACACAAGAGACCCAGTACTTC	CSARDAGHTQETQYF
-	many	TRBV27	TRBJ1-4	TGTGCCAGCAGTTTGGGGGGCTCTGAAAAACTGTTTTTT	CASSLGGSEKLFF
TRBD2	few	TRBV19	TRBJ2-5	TGTGCCAGTAGTGGGTGGGAGGGCCAAGAGACCCAGTACTTC	CASSGWEGQETQYF
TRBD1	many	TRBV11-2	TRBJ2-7	TGTGCCAGCAGTGTAGTGGGACAGGGCTCCTACGAGCAGTACTTC	CASSVVGQGSYEQYF
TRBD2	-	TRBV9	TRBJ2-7	TGTGCCAGCAGCGACCGACTAGCGGGAGGAGTTTACGAGCAGTACTTC	CASSDRLAGGVYEQYF
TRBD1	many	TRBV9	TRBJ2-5	TGTGCCAGCAGCATCGGGACAGGGCAAGAGACCCAGTACTTC	CASSIGTGQETQYF
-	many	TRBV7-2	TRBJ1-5	TGTGCCAGCAGCTTAGCTTCAGTAGGGGTTCAGCCCCAGCATTTT	CASSLASVGVQPQHF
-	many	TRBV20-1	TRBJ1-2	TGCAGTGCCCAACAGGGATCGGACTATGGCTACACCTTC	CSAQQGSDYGYTF
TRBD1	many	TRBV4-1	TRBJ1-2	TGCGCCAGCAGCCAGGTAGAGACAGGGGCCTTAGGCTACACCTTC	CASSQVETGALGYTF
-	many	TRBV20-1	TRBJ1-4	TGCAGTGCTAGAGACCCTACCCGGACGGCAGATGAAAAACTGTTTTTT	CSARDPTRTADEKLFF
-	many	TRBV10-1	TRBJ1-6	TGCGCCAGCTCGGCAGGGTCATATAATTCACCCCTCCACTTT	CASSAGSYNSPLHF
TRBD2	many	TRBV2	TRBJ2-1	TGTGCCAGCAGTGAACGGCTAGCGGACAATGAGCAGTTCTTC	CASSERLADNEQFF
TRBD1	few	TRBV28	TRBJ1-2	TGTGCCAGCAGGGACAGGGGGCGCGACGCTTATGGCTACACCTTC	CASRDRGRDAYGYTF
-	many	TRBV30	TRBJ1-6	TGTGCCTGGAGTGTAGTACAGGGAAATTCACCCCTCCACTTT	CAWSVVQGNSPLHF
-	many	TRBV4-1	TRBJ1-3	TGCGCCAGCAGCCAAGAAAGTCTCTCTGGAAACACCATATATTTT	CASSQESLSGNTIYF
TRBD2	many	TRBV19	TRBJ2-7	TGTGCCACTGCCGGGACTAGCTTAGGCGAGCAGTACTTC	CATAGTSLGEQYF
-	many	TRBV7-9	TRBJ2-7	TGTGCCAGCAGCCCCGGACTTAGCTCCTACGAGCAGTACTTC	CASSPGLSSYEQYF
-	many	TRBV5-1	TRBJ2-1	TGCGCCAGCAGCTTGAACTGGAGATCCTACAATGAGCAGTTCTTC	CASSLNWRSYNEQFF
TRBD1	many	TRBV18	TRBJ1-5	TGTGCCAGCTCGCCCGACAGGGGTGCCAATCAGCCCCAGCATTTT	CASSPDRGANQPQHF
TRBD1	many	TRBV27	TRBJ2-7	TGTGCCAGCAGACAAACAGGGGGCTCCTACGAGCAGTACTTC	CASRQTGGSYEQYF
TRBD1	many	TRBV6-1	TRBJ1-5	TGTGCCAGCAGTGGATGGGACAGGGGGCGAAATCAGCCCCAGCATTTT	CASSGWDRGRNQPQHF
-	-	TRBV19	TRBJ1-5	TGTGCCAGTAGTATGGATCTATCCGATCAGCCCCAGCATTTT	CASSMDLSDQPQHF
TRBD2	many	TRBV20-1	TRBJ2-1	TGCAGTGCCTCCTGGGGGCGGGGGGGTTCGGATGAGCAGTTCTTC	CSASWGRGGSDEQFF
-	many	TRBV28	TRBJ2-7	TGTGCCAGCCGGAAAATTAGCTTATACTTC	CASRKISLYF
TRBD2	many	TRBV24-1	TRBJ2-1	TGTGCCACCAGTGACACTAGCGGGAGGGGGGGTATGCTAGATGAGCAGTTCTTC	CATSDTSGRGGMLDEQFF
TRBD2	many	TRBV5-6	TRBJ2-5	TGTGCCAGCAGCTCAGGGGGGGGACTAGCGGGACGTGAGACCCAGTACTTC	CASSSGGGLAGRETQYF
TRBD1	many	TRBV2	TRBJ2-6	TGTGCCAGCAGGGAGACAGGGGCCGGGGCCAACGTCCTGACTTTC	CASRETGAGANVLTF
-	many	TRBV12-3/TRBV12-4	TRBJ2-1	TGTGCCAGCAGTTCAGCATCGGGGAGCCCCTACAATGAGCAGTTCTTC	CASSSASGSPYNEQFF
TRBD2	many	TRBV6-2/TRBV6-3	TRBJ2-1	TGTGCCAGCAGGGACTTCGGCGGGAGAAACAATGAGCAGTTCTTC	CASRDFGGRNNEQFF
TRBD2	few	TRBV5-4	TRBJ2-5	TGTGCCAGCAGCCAGTCACCTCCGCGGGAGACGGTAAAAGAGACCCAGTACTTC	CASSQSPPRETVKETQYF
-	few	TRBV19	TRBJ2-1	TGTGCCAGTAGTAGCGGAACGAGCTCCTACAATGAGCAGTTCTTC	CASSSGTSSYNEQFF
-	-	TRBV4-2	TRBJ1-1	TGTGCCAGCAGCCAAGAGAGTAATACTGAAGCTTTCTTT	CASSQESNTEAFF
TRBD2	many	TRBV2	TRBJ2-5	TGTGCCAGCAGCAGAGCGGGAGCAGAGACCCAGTACTTC	CASSRAGAETQYF
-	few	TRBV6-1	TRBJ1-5	TGTGCCAGCTCTGATAGGCTACCCAATCAGCCCCAGCATTTT	CASSDRLPNQPQHF
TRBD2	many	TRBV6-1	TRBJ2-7	TGTGCCAGCAGTCAGACGGGACTAGACCTATACGAGCAGTACTTC	CASSQTGLDLYEQYF
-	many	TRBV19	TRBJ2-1	TGTGCCAGTAGTATCAGGTACAATGAGCAGTTCTTC	CASSIRYNEQFF
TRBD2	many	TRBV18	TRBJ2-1	TGTGCCAGCTCACCACCTCTAGCGGGAGGCGGCAATGAGCAGTTCTTC	CASSPPLAGGGNEQFF
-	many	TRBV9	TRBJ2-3	TGTGCCAGCAGCGTAGTTTCTTCAGGAGGGGGGTATACGCAGTATTTT	CASSVVSSGGGYTQYF